These 11 T cell receptor beta chains were sequenced from one sample in a study of blood T cells in healthy people across ages. Primers used in a second PCR of roughly 6 to 12 cycles were a sample-barcoded 5' primer and a J-beta primer mix. TCRdb re-called the 5' RACE reads with MiXCR, one entry per CDR3 protein. The repertoire holds about 1,500,000 distinct CDR3 sequences, with roughly 28% as singletons. The sequenced sample consisted of blood. These receptors all stem from a woman aged 30 to 39 in good health.

This clonotype was seen ten or more times. The CDR3 protein is CSAVDPSSYNEQFF. Here the CDR3 DNA reads TGCAGTGCCGTGGACCCGAGCTCCTACAATGAGCAGTTCTTC. The J gene is TRBJ2-1, the V gene TRBV20-1; no clear D. Germline V lookup: CDR1 DFQATT, CDR2 SNEGSKA (reference sequence). There are 14 residues in the CDR3. Trimming shortened V by 6 bases and J by 0 bases, and 12 bases separated the two germline ends.

This clonotype was seen repeatedly, ten times or more. CDR3 DNA sequence: TGCAGCGTGACGACTAGCGGGGCTCACACAGATACGCAGTATTTT. It translates to CSVTTSGAHTDTQYF. The genes are TRBV29-1 and TRBJ2-3, with 11 bases aligning to TRBD2. CDR3 length equals 15 residues. Germline CDR1 is SQVTM and CDR2 is ANQGSEA. J gave up 2 bases and V 6 bases, and 7 bases lay outside the gene matches.

This clonotype was found a few times. The V gene is TRBV20-1, the J gene TRBJ1-4, with 9 nucleotides matching TRBD1. The CDR3 loop spans 13 amino acids. In germline, CDR1 is DFQATT, CDR2 SNEGSKA (reference sequence). J lost 4 bases, V lost 6 bases, and 3 bases had no gene match. The CDR3 loop is CSAGTGFNEKLFF. For the CDR3, the DNA is TGCAGTGCGGGGACAGGGTTTAATGAAAAACTGTTTTTT.

This clonotype was detected many times. This chain connects TRBV6-1 to TRBJ2-5, with D possibly called TRBD1 or TRBD2 (5 bases each). Trimming shortened V by 1 base and J by 2 bases, and 11 bases separated the two germline ends. The CDR3 is 15 amino acids. The V gene's germline CDR1 is MNHNS and CDR2 SASEGT. CDR3: CASSEGWGIQETQYF. Written as DNA, the CDR3 is TGTGCCAGCAGTGAAGGGTGGGGGATTCAAGAGACCCAGTACTTC.

Comment on this clonotype: One base away lies a much larger clone, so this may be a sequencing read error. V usage is TRBV9 and J usage is TRBJ2-4; 10 positions match TRBD1. The germline CDR1 and CDR2 sequences are SGDLS and YYNGEE. There are 15 residues in the CDR3. The trim removed 4 bases at V and 9 bases at J, leaving 10 bases unmatched. The CDR3 sequence: CASSSSGTGVTIQYF. The CDR3 DNA reads as TGTGCCAGCAGCTCATCCGGGACAGGGGTGACCATTCAGTACTTC.

There are many counts of this clonotype. The chain is built from TRBV24-1 and TRBJ2-1; TRBD2 aligns across 10 bases. The CDR3 sequence is 14 residues long. CDR1 is KGHDR and CDR2 is SFDVKD in the germline V gene. V gave up 4 bases and J gave up 7 bases; unmatched junction bases: 3. CDR3 sequence reads: CATSDPSGGNEQFF. DNA for the CDR3: TGTGCCACCAGTGACCCTAGCGGGGGAAATGAGCAGTTCTTC.

This clonotype has just a few counts. This CDR3 reads CASSRTGTSGGETQYF. DNA of the CDR3: TGCGCCAGCAGCAGAACCGGGACTAGCGGGGGAGAGACCCAGTACTTC. This sequence joins TRBV5-1 and TRBJ2-5, with TRBD2 matching 14 bases. The length of the CDR3 is 16 residues. Per germline, CDR1 SGHRS and CDR2 YFSETQ. V dropped 4 bases and J dropped 4; count of bases not matched to a gene: 6.

V gene TRBV12-3 or TRBV12-4 combines with J gene TRBJ1-4; D remains unclear. The V end lost 6 bases, the J end lost 5 bases, and 16 bases lay between the germline ends. The CDR3 consists of 15 residues. The CDR3 spells CASRDGEGENEKLFF. The CDR3 DNA follows: TGTGCCAGCAGGGACGGGGAAGGAGAAAATGAAAAACTGTTTTTT.

This clonotype was seen a few times. The chain recombines TRBV18 with TRBJ2-1; 9 nucleotides line up with TRBD2. The CDR3 spans 19 residues. CDR1 is KGHSH and CDR2 is LQKENI in the germline V gene. After removal of 8 bases from V and 2 bases from J, the junction contained 19 bases not matched to a gene. CDR3 in DNA: TGTGCCAGCCCTCGAAAGCGGGGGGCTCACACTGGTACCTACAATGAGCAGTTCTTC. Encoded protein: CASPRKRGAHTGTYNEQFF.

The chain is built from TRBV12-3 or TRBV12-4 and TRBJ2-4; D uncertain. The CDR3 runs 14 residues. The V end lost 3 bases, the J end lost 1 base, and 7 bases lay between the germline ends. CDR3 in amino acids: CASSFLVAKNIQYF. CDR3 DNA sequence: TGTGCCAGCAGTTTTCTTGTTGCCAAAAACATTCAGTACTTC.

The V and J genes are TRBV5-5 and TRBJ2-7; TRBD1 aligns across 7 bases. With the DNA end fitting TRBJ2-1 better, the J assignment may be wrong. CDR3 length: 15 amino acids. CDR1 SGHKS and CDR2 YYEKEE come from the germline V gene (reference sequence). CDR3 bases: TGTGCCAGCAGCTTGGGACAGGGTAGGGTGGATGAGCAGTTCTTC. The encoded protein is CASSLGQGRVDEQFF.